Shown below are 7 T cell receptor beta chains from a single sample sequenced in a study of control samples from healthy donors and cancer patients. Here immunoSEQ multiplex PCR was the method, and the copy in TCRdb shows in-frame clones only, minus some. The table has over 80,000 clones, roughly 82% seen once. The sample was blood. The receptors were gathered from a man aged 60-69 years in good health.

This rearrangement joins TRBV2 to TRBJ2-1; no clear D gene. This CDR3 comprises 13 residues. V lost 3 bases and J lost 7, with 10 bases in between. The germline V gene encodes CDR1 SNHLY and CDR2 FYNNEI. The CDR3 nucleotides read TGTGCCAGCAGTGAGGCCAACCTAAATGAGCAGTTCTTC. Residues: CASSEANLNEQFF.

The rearrangement uses TRBV24-1 and TRBJ1-1; TRBD1 is a possible D gene (6 bases). The CDR3 sequence is 13 residues long. Trimming pared 2 bases from V and 8 bases from J, leaving 11 bases between. The germline V gene encodes CDR1 KGHDR and CDR2 SFDVKD. The CDR3 here is CATSDSSDREAFF. CDR3 sequence (DNA): TGTGCCACCAGTGATTCGTCCGACAGGGAAGCTTTCTTT.

V gene TRBV2 combines with J gene TRBJ2-7; D may be TRBD1 (5 bases). The CDR3 sequence is 12 residues long. Germline V CDR1 and CDR2: SNHLY, FYNNEI. V gave up 2 bases and J gave up 4 bases, with 6 bases separating them. CDR3 amino acids: CASSEQGYEQYF. The CDR3, as DNA: TGTGCCAGCAGTGAACAGGGTTACGAGCAGTACTTC.

This clone appeared once. The rearrangement joins TRBV9 to TRBJ2-2, with D unresolved. The CDR3 sequence is 15 residues long. Germline V gives CDR1 SGDLS, CDR2 YYNGEE. V lost 4 bases and J 2 bases, leaving 12 bases between the germline ends. The CDR3 DNA sequence: TGTGCCAGCAGCCTTCGTCAATTTAACACCGGGGAGCTGTTTTTT. Encoded protein: CASSLRQFNTGELFF.

The V and J genes are TRBV29-1 and TRBJ1-1, with unresolved D. Germline V CDR1 and CDR2: SQVTM, ANQGSEA. V lost 4 bases to trimming and J lost 4 bases, with 16 bases between them. CDR3 size: 14 residues. CDR3 amino acids: CSVAPTRGSTEAFF. The CDR3 DNA reads TGCAGCGTTGCCCCGACGAGAGGAAGCACTGAAGCTTTCTTT.

The genes are TRBV30 and TRBJ1-2; D unclear. There are 16 residues in the CDR3. Trimming removed 0 bases from V and 1 base from J, with 15 bases in between. CDR1 is GTSNPN and CDR2 is SVGIG in the germline V gene (reference sequence). In nucleotides, the CDR3 is TGTGCCTGGAGTGTATTTGACGGCCCTCATAACTATGGCTACACCTTC. Amino acid sequence: CAWSVFDGPHNYGYTF.

This rearrangement joins TRBV5-1 to TRBJ2-7; 7 nucleotides agree with TRBD2. Trimming cost V 0 bases and J 6 bases; bases outside gene matches: 9. The CDR3 runs to 15 residues. Germline V gene data show CDR1 as SGHRS and CDR2 as YFSETQ. CDR3 amino acids: CASSLGRGGAGEQYF. CDR3 in DNA: TGCGCCAGCAGCTTGGGTCGGGGAGGGGCCGGCGAGCAGTACTTC. The entire variable domain, with the rest obtained from reference TRBV5-1 and TRBJ2-7, is as follows: KAGVTQTPRYLIKTRGQQVTLSCSPISGHRSVSWYQQTPGQGLQFLFEYFSETQRNKGNFPGRFSGRQFSNSRSEMNVSTLELGDSALYLCASSLGRGGAGEQYFGPGTRLTVT.